This is a list of T cell receptor beta chains from one sample in a study of CD8+CD57+ T cells in acquired aplastic anemia. TCRdb processed the reads anew with MiXCR; each CDR3 protein has one entry. The data show roughly 180,000 distinct CDR3 sequences, about 47% seen once. The specimen sequenced was sorted CD4+, CD8+, or CD8+CD57+ T cells (not recorded which) from PBMCs. These receptors were collected from a human donor in good health. Each CDR3 is given with its conserved first and last residue. The D gene is left open where the match is weak. For some rows the clone size is stated as once, few or many, or as a class when expanded; others skip it.

d_gene: TRBD1
j_gene: TRBJ2-2
v_gene: TRBV24-1
abundance: .
CDR3aa: CATSGQGARSGELFF
CDR3nt: TGTGCCACCAGTGGACAGGGGGCGCGGAGCGGGGAGCTGTTTTTT

d_gene: TRBD1
j_gene: TRBJ1-2
v_gene: TRBV2
abundance: .
CDR3aa: CASGDSLGIYGYTF
CDR3nt: TGTGCCAGCGGGGACAGCTTGGGGATTTATGGCTACACCTTC

d_gene: .
j_gene: TRBJ1-5
v_gene: TRBV24-1
abundance: many
CDR3aa: CATSDPARGNQPQHF
CDR3nt: TGTGCCACCAGTGATCCCGCCAGGGGAAATCAGCCCCAGCATTTT

d_gene: .
j_gene: TRBJ1-5
v_gene: TRBV19
abundance: .
CDR3aa: CASSRSGGVSQPQHF
CDR3nt: TGTGCCAGTAGTCGTAGTGGTGGGGTTAGTCAGCCCCAGCATTTT

d_gene: .
j_gene: TRBJ1-5
v_gene: TRBV2
abundance: .
CDR3aa: CASRDSRDQPQHF
CDR3nt: TGTGCCAGCAGGGACAGCCGTGATCAGCCCCAGCATTTT

d_gene: .
j_gene: TRBJ2-4
v_gene: TRBV11-2
abundance: .
CDR3aa: CASSYGGGKNIQYF
CDR3nt: TGTGCCAGCAGCTATGGTGGAGGCAAAAACATTCAGTACTTC

d_gene: TRBD1
j_gene: TRBJ1-6
v_gene: TRBV10-3
abundance: .
CDR3aa: CAISASGQGNSPLHF
CDR3nt: TGTGCCATCAGCGCCTCGGGACAGGGAAATTCACCCCTCCACTTT

d_gene: .
j_gene: TRBJ1-1
v_gene: TRBV18
abundance: .
CDR3aa: CASSPRGGSQAFF
CDR3nt: TGTGCCAGCTCACCGCGGGGGGGATCTCAAGCTTTCTTT

d_gene: .
j_gene: TRBJ1-2
v_gene: TRBV2
abundance: .
CDR3aa: CASTSQGGDYGYTF
CDR3nt: TGTGCCAGCACTTCACAAGGGGGGGACTATGGCTACACCTTC

d_gene: .
j_gene: TRBJ2-7
v_gene: TRBV6-1
abundance: many
CDR3aa: CASSAYGYEQYF
CDR3nt: TGTGCCAGCAGTGCGTATGGTTACGAGCAGTACTTC

d_gene: .
j_gene: TRBJ2-2
v_gene: TRBV24-1
abundance: .
CDR3aa: CATSDVGNTGELFF
CDR3nt: TGTGCCACCAGTGATGTTGGCAACACCGGGGAGCTGTTTTTT

d_gene: .
j_gene: TRBJ1-1
v_gene: TRBV19
abundance: once
CDR3aa: CASRSRTANTEAFF
CDR3nt: TGTGCCAGTAGATCCAGGACCGCCAACACTGAAGCTTTCTTT

d_gene: TRBD1
j_gene: TRBJ2-2
v_gene: TRBV7-9
abundance: .
CDR3aa: CASSLPGTVTGELFF
CDR3nt: TGTGCCAGCAGCTTACCCGGGACAGTTACCGGGGAGCTGTTTTTT

d_gene: .
j_gene: TRBJ2-3
v_gene: TRBV7-6
abundance: many
CDR3aa: CASSKASTDTQYF
CDR3nt: TGTGCCAGCAGCAAAGCCTCCACAGATACGCAGTATTTT

d_gene: .
j_gene: TRBJ1-5
v_gene: TRBV7-9
abundance: many
CDR3aa: CASSLGTQPQHF
CDR3nt: TGTGCCAGCAGCTTAGGAACTCAGCCCCAGCATTTT

d_gene: .
j_gene: TRBJ1-4
v_gene: TRBV7-2
abundance: many
CDR3aa: CASSLQTATNEKLFF
CDR3nt: TGTGCCAGCAGCTTACAGACAGCAACTAATGAAAAACTGTTTTTT

d_gene: TRBD2
j_gene: TRBJ2-7
v_gene: TRBV20-1
abundance: few
CDR3aa: CSALSGGLYEQYF
CDR3nt: TGCAGTGCCCTGAGCGGGGGGCTCTACGAGCAGTACTTC

d_gene: TRBD2
j_gene: TRBJ2-5
v_gene: TRBV28
abundance: many
CDR3aa: CASTSRLAGSRTQYF
CDR3nt: TGTGCCAGCACCTCCCGGCTAGCGGGATCTAGGACCCAGTACTTC

d_gene: .
j_gene: TRBJ2-2
v_gene: TRBV11-2
abundance: .
CDR3aa: CASSSWVQQGAGELFF
CDR3nt: TGTGCCAGCAGCTCATGGGTCCAACAGGGAGCCGGGGAGCTGTTTTTT

d_gene: .
j_gene: TRBJ2-3
v_gene: TRBV2
abundance: many
CDR3aa: CALPGKHGDTDTQYF
CDR3nt: TGTGCCCTTCCCGGGAAACATGGGGACACAGATACGCAGTATTTT

d_gene: .
j_gene: TRBJ1-5
v_gene: TRBV4-3
abundance: many
CDR3aa: CASSQSGNQPQHF
CDR3nt: TGCGCCAGCAGCCAATCAGGTAATCAGCCCCAGCATTTT

d_gene: .
j_gene: TRBJ2-7
v_gene: TRBV20-1
abundance: many
CDR3aa: CSAAPGYEQYF
CDR3nt: TGCAGTGCTGCGCCAGGCTACGAGCAGTACTTC